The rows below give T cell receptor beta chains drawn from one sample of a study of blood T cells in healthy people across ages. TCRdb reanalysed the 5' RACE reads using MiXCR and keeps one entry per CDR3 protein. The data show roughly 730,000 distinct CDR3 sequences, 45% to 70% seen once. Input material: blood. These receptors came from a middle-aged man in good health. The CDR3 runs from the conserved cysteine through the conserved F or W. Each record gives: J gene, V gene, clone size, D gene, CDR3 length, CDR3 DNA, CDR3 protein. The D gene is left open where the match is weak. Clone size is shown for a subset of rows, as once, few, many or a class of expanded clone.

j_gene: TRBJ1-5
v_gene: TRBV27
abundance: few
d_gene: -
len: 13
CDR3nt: TGTGCCAGCAGCGAAACAGGGTACCAGCCCCAGCATTTT
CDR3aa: CASSETGYQPQHF

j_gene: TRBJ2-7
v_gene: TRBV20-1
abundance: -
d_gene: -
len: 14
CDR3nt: TGCGGTGCTAGAGATATTGACGGGGGTTACGAGCAGTACTTC
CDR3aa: CGARDIDGGYEQYF

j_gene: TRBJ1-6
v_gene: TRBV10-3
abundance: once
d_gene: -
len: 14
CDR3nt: TGTGCCATCAGTGACTCAGAGAATAATTCACCCCTCCACTTT
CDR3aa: CAISDSENNSPLHF

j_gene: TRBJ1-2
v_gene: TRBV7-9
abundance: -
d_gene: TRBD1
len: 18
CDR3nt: TGTGCCAGCAGCTCGTCCGGGACAGGCGATATTCTCGACTATGGCTACACCTTC
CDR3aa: CASSSSGTGDILDYGYTF

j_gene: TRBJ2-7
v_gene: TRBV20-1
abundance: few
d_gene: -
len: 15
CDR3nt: TGCAGTGTTAGGGGTCTAGCGTTGAGCTCCTACGAGCAGTACTTC
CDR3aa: CSVRGLALSSYEQYF

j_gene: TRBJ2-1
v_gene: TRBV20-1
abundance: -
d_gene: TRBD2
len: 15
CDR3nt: TGCAGTGCCCCGGAAGCGGGGCGTAGGTACAATGAGCAGTTCTTC
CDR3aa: CSAPEAGRRYNEQFF

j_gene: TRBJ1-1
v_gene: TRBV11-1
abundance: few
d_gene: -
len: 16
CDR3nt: TGTGCCAGCAGCTTAGAACCTGGGGTCGGTTTCACTGAAGCTTTCTTT
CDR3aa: CASSLEPGVGFTEAFF

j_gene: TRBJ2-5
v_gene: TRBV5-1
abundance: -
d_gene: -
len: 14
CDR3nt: TGCGCCAGCAGCTTCCAGGGGCAGCAAGAGACCCAGTACTTC
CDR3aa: CASSFQGQQETQYF

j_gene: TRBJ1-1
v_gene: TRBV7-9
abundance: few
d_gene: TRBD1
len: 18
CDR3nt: TGTGCCAGCAGCTTAGCCTCCGGGACAGGGGGCGCGAACACTGAAGCTTTCTTT
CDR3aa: CASSLASGTGGANTEAFF

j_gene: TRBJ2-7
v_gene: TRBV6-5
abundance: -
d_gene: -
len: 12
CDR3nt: TGTGCCAGCAGCTCCCAAGGGGGGATCCAGTACTTC
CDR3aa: CASSSQGGIQYF

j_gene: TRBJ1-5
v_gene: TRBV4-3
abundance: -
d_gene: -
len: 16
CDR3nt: TGCGCCAGCAGCCAAGAAGCGGGGGACTACAATCAGCCCCAGCATTTT
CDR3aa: CASSQEAGDYNQPQHF

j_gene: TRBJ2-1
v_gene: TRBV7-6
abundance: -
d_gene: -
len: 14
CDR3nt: TGTGCCAGCAGCGCGGGCCTCGACCAGGGTGAGCAGTTCTTC
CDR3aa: CASSAGLDQGEQFF

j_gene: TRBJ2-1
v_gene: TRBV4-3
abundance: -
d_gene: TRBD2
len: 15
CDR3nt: TGCACCAGCAGCCAAGAGGGGACTAGCAGGAATGAGCAGTTCTTC
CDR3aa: CTSSQEGTSRNEQFF

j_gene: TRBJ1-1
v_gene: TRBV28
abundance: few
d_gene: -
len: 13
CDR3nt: TGTGCCAGCAGTTTGGGGGCGACCACTGAAGCTTTCTTT
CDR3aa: CASSLGATTEAFF

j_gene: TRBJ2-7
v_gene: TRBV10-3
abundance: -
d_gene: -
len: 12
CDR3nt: TGTGCCACCGGCGCTGACTCCTACGAGCAGTACTTC
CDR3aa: CATGADSYEQYF

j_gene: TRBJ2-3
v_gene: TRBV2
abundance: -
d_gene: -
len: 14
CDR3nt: TGTGCCAGCAGTGAGGGCCAGGGGGGGGATACGCAGTATTTT
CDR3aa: CASSEGQGGDTQYF

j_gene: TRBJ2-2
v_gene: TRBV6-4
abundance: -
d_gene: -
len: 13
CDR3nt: TGTGCCAGCAGTGTCGCCATCGGGGGGGAGCTGTTTTTT
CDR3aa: CASSVAIGGELFF

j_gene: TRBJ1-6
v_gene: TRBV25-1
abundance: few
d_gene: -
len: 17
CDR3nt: TGTGCCAGCAGTGCCTCCAACCGGGGCCTCTATAATTCACCCCTCCACTTT
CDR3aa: CASSASNRGLYNSPLHF

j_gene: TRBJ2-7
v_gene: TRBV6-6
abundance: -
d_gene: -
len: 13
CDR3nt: TGTGCCAGCAGTTATCATGTGGGGGACGAGCAGTACTTC
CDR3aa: CASSYHVGDEQYF

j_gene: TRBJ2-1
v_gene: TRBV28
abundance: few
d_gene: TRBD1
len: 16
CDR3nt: TGTGCCAGCAGTTGGAATACAGGGGGCCTGGGTAATGAGCAGTTCTTC
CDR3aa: CASSWNTGGLGNEQFF

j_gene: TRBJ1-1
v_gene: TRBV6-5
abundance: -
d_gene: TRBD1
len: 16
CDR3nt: TGTGCCAGCAGTTACGGACAGGGGATAGGAGGCACTGAAGCTTTCTTT
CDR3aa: CASSYGQGIGGTEAFF

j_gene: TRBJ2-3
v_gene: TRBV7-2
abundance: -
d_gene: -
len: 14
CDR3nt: TGTGCCAGCAGCCCGAGCCAGGGTTCGTATACGCAGTATTTT
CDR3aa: CASSPSQGSYTQYF

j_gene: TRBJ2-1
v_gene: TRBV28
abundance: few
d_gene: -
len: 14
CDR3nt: TGTGCCAGCGCCTCGGACGGCTCCTACAATGAGCAGTTCTTC
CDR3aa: CASASDGSYNEQFF

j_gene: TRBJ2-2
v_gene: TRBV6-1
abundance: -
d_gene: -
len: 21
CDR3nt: TGTGCCGGCGAGCCTGCTGGGAGGAGGACAGAAACACCTCATGACACCGGGGAGCTGTTTTTT
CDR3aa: CAGEPAGRRTETPHDTGELFF

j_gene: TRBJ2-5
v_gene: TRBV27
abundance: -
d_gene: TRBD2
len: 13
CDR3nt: TGCGTTACAGCGGGGGGACATGACAATGAGCAGTACTTC
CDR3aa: CVTAGGHDNEQYF

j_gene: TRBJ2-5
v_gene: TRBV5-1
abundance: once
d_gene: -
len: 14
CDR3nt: TGCGCCAGCAGTGGAGGGGGACGCCAAGAGACCCAGTACTTC
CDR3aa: CASSGGGRQETQYF

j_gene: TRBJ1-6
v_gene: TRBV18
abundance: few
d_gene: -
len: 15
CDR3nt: TGTGCCAGCTCACCCCAAGGGGTTAATAATTCACCCCTCCACTTT
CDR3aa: CASSPQGVNNSPLHF

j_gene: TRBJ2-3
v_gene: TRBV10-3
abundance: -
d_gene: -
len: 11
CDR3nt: TGTGCCGTCGGTCCTGCAGATACGCAGTATTTT
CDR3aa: CAVGPADTQYF

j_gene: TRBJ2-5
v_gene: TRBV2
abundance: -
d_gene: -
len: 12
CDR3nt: TGTGCCAGCAGTGAATTTGGGGATGAGCAGTACTTC
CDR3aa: CASSEFGDEQYF

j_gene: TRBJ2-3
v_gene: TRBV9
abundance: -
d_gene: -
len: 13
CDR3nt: TGTGCCAGCAGCACGTTGACCACAGATACGCAGTATTTT
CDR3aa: CASSTLTTDTQYF

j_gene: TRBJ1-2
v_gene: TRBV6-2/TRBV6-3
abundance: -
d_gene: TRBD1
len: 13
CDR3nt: TGTGCCAGCAAAGGGACAGGCAACTATGGCTACACCTTC
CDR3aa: CASKGTGNYGYTF

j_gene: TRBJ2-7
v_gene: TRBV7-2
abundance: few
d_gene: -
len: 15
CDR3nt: TGTGCCAGCAGCTTAGCGTTCCTAAACCGGTACGAGCAGTACTTC
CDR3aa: CASSLAFLNRYEQYF

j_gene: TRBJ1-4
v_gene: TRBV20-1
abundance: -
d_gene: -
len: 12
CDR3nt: TGCAGTGCTCGGGGCCGACAGGAAAAACTGTTTTTT
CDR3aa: CSARGRQEKLFF

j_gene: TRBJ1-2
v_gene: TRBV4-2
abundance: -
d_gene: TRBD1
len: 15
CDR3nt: TGTGCCAGCAGCCAAGGTGCAGGGGGTGGCTATGGCTACACCTTC
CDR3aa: CASSQGAGGGYGYTF

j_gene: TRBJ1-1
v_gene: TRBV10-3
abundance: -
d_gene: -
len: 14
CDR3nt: TGTGCCACCCAAGGACGACAGAGGAACACTGAAGCTTTCTTT
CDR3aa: CATQGRQRNTEAFF

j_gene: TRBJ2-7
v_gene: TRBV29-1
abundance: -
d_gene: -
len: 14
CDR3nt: TGCAGCGTTGGATATAGAGGAGCAGCTGGCGAGCAGTACTTC
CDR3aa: CSVGYRGAAGEQYF

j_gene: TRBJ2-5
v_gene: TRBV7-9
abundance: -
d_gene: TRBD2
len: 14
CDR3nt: TGTGCCAGCAGCTCGGGACTAGGTTTTAAGACCCAGTACTTC
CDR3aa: CASSSGLGFKTQYF

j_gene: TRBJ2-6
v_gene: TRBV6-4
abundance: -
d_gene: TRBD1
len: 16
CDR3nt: TGTGCCAGCAGTGACGCCACAGGGGACGGGGCCAACGTCCTGACTTTC
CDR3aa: CASSDATGDGANVLTF

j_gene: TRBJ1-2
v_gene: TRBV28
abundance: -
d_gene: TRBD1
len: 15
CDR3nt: TGTGCCAGCAGCCCTCCGGACAGGGGGCATATTGGCTACACCTTC
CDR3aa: CASSPPDRGHIGYTF

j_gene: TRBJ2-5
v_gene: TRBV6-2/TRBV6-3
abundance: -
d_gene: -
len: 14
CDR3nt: TGTGCCAGCAGTTACAGGTCTACCCAAGAGACCCAGTACTTC
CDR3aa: CASSYRSTQETQYF

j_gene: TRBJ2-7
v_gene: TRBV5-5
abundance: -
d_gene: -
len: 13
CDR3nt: TGTGCCAGCAGCTTATGGGCGGAGTACGAGCAGTACTTC
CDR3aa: CASSLWAEYEQYF

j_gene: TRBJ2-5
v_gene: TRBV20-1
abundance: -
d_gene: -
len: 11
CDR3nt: TGCAGTGTCGTGCGTCAAGAGACCCAGTACTTC
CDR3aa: CSVVRQETQYF

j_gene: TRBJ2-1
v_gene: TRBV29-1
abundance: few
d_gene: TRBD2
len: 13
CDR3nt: TGCAGCGTTCCGGGACTAGGCTGGAATGAGCAGTTCTTC
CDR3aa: CSVPGLGWNEQFF

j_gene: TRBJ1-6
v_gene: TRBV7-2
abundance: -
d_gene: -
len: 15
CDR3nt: TGTGCCAGCAGCTTAGAGGGCAGGGGTAATTCACCCCTCCACTTT
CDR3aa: CASSLEGRGNSPLHF

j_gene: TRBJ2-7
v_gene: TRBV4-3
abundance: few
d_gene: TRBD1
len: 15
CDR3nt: TGCGCCAGCAGCCCAGCCTGGACAGGGGGCTACGAGCAGTACTTC
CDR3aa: CASSPAWTGGYEQYF

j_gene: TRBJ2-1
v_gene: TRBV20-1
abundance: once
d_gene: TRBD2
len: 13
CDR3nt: TGCAGTGCAAGACTAGCGGGCCGCTATGAGCAGTTCTTC
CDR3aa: CSARLAGRYEQFF

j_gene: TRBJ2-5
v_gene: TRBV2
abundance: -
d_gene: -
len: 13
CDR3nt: TGTGCCAGCAGTCGTCGTCGTGAGGAGACCCAGTACTTC
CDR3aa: CASSRRREETQYF

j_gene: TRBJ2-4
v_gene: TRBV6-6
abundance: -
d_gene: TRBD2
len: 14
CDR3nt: TGTGCCAGCAACCACGCGGGGGGGTTTGGGGAGCAGTACTTC
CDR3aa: CASNHAGGFGEQYF